These 3 T cell receptor beta chains were all obtained from the same sample, sequenced in a study of PD-L1 blockade in urothelial cancer. Clones were sequenced by immunoSEQ multiplex PCR, and TCRdb holds only the in-frame ones, with some missing. The sample contains under 55,000 clones, approximately 90% of which appear only once. Time point here: pretreatment peripheral blood. The source material was PBMCs, sampled around atezolizumab (anti-PD-L1) treatment. The receptors were gathered from a donor over 35 with urothelial cancer.

Written as DNA, the CDR3 is TGTGCCAGCAGCAAACTAGCGGCCCAAGAGACCCAGTACTTC. Its protein is CASSKLAAQETQYF. The chain has TRBV7-9 and TRBJ2-5, with 8 positions matching TRBD2. This CDR3 has 14 amino acids. V lost 5 bases to trimming and J lost 1 base; unmatched junction nucleotides: 3. Germline CDR1 reads SEHNR; CDR2 reads FQNEAQ (reference sequence).

This chain uses TRBV27 with TRBJ1-1; D gene uncertain. V lost 6 bases and J lost 1, with 6 bases in between. Germline V gene lookup returns CDR1 MNHEY and CDR2 SMNVEV (reference sequence). The CDR3 runs 12 residues. CDR3 protein: CASRRWNTEAFF. The CDR3 DNA reads TGTGCCAGCAGGCGGTGGAACACTGAAGCTTTCTTT.

The chain is built from TRBV6-5 and TRBJ1-1; D uncertain. V lost 6 bases to trimming and J lost 4 bases, with 12 bases between them. Germline V gives CDR1 MNHEY, CDR2 SVGAGI. The CDR3 length is 13 residues. CDR3 region: CASRLALVTEAFF. The CDR3 nucleotides are TGTGCCAGCAGACTAGCTTTGGTCACTGAAGCTTTCTTT.